One TCR beta chain is described in this entry. TCRdb's table, derived via immunoSEQ multiplex PCR, lists solely in-frame clones and lacks some. The sample lists more than 20,000 clones, 85% to 95% occurring once. CDR3 size: 15 residues. Per the germline V gene, CDR1 is SGHTA and CDR2 is FQGNSA. V was trimmed by 1 base and J by 6 bases, leaving 14 bases between them. The sorted conventional CD4+ T cells were CD25-low and CD127-high, with genomic DNA sequenced. The sample belongs to a study of regulatory and conventional T cells in RAG deficiency. These data also formed part of another study, on regulatory T cells. Per that study: Primers: 52 TRBV forward and 13 TRBJ reverse.

Sequencing used CD4+ T cells sorted from blood. V usage is TRBV7-2 and J usage is TRBJ2-3; TRBD1 is a possible D gene (6 bases). The receptor was isolated from a human donor in good health. CDR3 sequence reads: CASSLVVVRGDTQYF. For the CDR3, the DNA is TGTGCCAGCAGCTTAGTGGTGGTGAGGGGGGATACGCAGTATTTT. Complete variable domain (other parts from reference TRBV7-2 and TRBJ2-3): GAGVSQSPSNKVTEKGKDVELRCDPISGHTALYWYRQSLGQGLEFLIYFQGNSAPDKSGLPSDRFSAERTGGSVSTLTIQRTQQEDSAVYLCASSLVVVRGDTQYFGPGTRLTVL.